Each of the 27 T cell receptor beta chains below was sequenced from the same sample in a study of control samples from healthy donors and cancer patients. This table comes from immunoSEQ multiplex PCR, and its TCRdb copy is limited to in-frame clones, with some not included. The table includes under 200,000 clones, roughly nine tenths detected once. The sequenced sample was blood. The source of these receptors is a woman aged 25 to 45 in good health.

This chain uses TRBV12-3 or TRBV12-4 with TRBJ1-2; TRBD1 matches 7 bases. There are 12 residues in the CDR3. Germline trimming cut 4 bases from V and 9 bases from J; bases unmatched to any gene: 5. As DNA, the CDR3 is TGTGCCAGCAGTTCCCGACAGGGTAGCTACACCTTC. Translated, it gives CASSSRQGSYTF.

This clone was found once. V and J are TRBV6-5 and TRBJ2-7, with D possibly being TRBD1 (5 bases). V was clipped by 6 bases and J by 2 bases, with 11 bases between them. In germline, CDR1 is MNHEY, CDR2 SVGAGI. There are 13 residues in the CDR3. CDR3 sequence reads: CASREKQAYEQYF. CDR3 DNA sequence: TGTGCCAGCAGAGAGAAACAGGCCTACGAGCAGTACTTC.

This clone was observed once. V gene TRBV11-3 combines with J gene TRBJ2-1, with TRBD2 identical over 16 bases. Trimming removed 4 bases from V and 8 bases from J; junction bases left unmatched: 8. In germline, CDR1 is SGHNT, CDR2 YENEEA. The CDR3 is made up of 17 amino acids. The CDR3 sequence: CASSSPGLAGGPHEQFF. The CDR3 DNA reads TGTGCCAGCAGCTCCCCGGGACTAGCGGGAGGGCCCCATGAGCAGTTCTTC.

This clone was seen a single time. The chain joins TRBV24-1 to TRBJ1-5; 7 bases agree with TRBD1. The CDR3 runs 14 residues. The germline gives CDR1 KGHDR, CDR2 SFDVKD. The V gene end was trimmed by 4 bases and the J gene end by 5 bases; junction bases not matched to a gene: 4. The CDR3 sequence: CATSDAGTDQPQHF. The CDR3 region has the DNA TGTGCCACCAGTGACGCTGGGACAGATCAGCCCCAGCATTTT.

CDR3 amino acids: CASSLPDVTYEQYF. The CDR3 DNA follows: TGCGCCAGCAGCTTGCCGGACGTGACCTACGAGCAGTACTTC. The chain employs TRBV5-1 and TRBJ2-7, with D unclear. This CDR3 contains 14 residues. Trimming took 1 base from V and 2 from J, leaving 10 bases between them. Looked up from germline, CDR1 is SGHRS and CDR2 is YFSETQ.

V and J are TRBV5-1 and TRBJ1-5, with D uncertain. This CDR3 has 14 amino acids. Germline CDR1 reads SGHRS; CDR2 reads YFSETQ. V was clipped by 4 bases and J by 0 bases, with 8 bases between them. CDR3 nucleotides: TGCGCCAGCAGCGTCGACATTAGCAATCAGCCCCAGCATTTT. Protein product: CASSVDISNQPQHF. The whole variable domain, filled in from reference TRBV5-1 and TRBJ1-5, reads KAGVTQTPRYLIKTRGQQVTLSCSPISGHRSVSWYQQTPGQGLQFLFEYFSETQRNKGNFPGRFSGRQFSNSRSEMNVSTLELGDSALYLCASSVDISNQPQHFGDGTRLSIL.

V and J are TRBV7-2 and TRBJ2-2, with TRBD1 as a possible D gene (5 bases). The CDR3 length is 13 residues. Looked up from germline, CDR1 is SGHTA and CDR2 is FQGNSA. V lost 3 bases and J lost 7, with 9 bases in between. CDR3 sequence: CASSFYRFGELFF. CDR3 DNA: TGTGCCAGCAGCTTCTACAGGTTCGGGGAGCTGTTTTTT.

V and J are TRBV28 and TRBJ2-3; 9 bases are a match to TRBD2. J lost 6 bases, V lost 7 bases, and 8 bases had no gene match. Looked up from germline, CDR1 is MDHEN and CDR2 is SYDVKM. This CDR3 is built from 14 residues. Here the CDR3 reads CASKLAGGDDTQYF. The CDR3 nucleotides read TGTGCCAGCAAGCTGGCGGGAGGGGACGATACGCAGTATTTT.

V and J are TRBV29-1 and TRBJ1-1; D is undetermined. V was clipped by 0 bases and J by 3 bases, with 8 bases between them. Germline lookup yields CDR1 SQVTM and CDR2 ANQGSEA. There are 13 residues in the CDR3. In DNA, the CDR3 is TGCAGCGTTGAAGAGGGGATGGACACTGAAGCTTTCTTT. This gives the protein CSVEEGMDTEAFF.

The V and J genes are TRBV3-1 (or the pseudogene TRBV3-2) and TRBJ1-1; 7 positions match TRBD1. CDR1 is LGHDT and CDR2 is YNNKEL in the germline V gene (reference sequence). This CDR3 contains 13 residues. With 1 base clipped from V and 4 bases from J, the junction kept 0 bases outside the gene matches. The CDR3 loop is CASSQAGGTEAFF. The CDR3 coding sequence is TGTGCCAGCAGCCAAGCAGGGGGCACTGAAGCTTTCTTT.

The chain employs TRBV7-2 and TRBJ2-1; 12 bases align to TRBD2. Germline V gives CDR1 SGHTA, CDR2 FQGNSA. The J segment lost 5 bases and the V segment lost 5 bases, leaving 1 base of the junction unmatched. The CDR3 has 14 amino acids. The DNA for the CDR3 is TGTGCCAGCAGCCGGACTAGCGGGGACAATGAGCAGTTCTTC. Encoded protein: CASSRTSGDNEQFF.

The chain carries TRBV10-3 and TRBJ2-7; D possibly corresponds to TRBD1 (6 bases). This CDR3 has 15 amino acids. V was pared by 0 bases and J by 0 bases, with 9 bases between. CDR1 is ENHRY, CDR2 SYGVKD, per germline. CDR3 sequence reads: CAISESTGSSYEQYF. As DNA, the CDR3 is TGTGCCATCAGTGAGTCCACAGGGAGCTCCTACGAGCAGTACTTC.

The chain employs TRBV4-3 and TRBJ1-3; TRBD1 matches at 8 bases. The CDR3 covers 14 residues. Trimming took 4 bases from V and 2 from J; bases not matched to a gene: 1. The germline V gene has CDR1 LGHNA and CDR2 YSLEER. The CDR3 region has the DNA TGCGCCAGCAGCCCGGACAGGGCTGGAAACACCATATATTTT. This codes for CASSPDRAGNTIYF.

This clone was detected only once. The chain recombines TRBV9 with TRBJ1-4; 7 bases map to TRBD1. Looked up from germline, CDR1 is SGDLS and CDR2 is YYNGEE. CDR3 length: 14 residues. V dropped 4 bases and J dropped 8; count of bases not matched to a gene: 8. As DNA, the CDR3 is TGTGCCAGCAGCCCCCGACAGGGAGGAGAAAAACTGTTTTTT. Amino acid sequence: CASSPRQGGEKLFF.

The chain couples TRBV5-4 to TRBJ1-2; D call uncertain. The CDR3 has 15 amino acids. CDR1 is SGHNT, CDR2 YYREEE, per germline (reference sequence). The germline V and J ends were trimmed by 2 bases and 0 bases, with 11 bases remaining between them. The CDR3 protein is CASSLRWTTNYGYTF. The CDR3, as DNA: TGTGCCAGCAGCTTAAGGTGGACTACTAACTATGGCTACACCTTC.

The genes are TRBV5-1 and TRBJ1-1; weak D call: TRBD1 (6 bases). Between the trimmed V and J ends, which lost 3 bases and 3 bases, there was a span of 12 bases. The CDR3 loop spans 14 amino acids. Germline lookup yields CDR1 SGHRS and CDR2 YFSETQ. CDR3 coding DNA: TGCGCCAGCAGCTCCGACAGGCCCGACACTGAAGCTTTCTTT. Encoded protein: CASSSDRPDTEAFF.

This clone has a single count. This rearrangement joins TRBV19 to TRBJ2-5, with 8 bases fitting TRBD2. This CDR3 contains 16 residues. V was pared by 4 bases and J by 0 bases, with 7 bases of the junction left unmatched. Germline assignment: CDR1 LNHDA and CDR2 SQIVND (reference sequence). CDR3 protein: CASSRALAADQETQYF. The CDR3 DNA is TGTGCCAGTAGTAGGGCACTAGCGGCTGACCAAGAGACCCAGTACTTC.

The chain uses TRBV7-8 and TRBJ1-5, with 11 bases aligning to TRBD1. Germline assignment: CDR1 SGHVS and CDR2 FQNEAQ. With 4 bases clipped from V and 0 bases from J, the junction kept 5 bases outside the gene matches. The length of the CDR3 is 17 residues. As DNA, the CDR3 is TGTGCCAGCAGCTCGGACAGGGGGCCCTATAGCAATCAGCCCCAGCATTTT. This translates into CASSSDRGPYSNQPQHF.

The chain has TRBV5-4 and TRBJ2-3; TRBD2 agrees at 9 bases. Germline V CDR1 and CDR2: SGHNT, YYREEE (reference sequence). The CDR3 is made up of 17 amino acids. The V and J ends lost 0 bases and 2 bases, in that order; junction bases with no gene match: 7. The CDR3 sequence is CASSLEGTSTVTDTQYF. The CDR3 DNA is TGTGCCAGCAGCTTGGAAGGGACTAGCACCGTCACAGATACGCAGTATTTT.

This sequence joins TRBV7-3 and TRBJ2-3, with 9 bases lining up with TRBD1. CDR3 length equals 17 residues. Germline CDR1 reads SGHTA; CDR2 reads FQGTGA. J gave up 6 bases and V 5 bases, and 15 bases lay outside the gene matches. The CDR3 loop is CASSPSTTGGIRDTQYF. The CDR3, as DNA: TGTGCCAGCAGCCCCTCGACGACAGGGGGTATAAGGGATACGCAGTATTTT.

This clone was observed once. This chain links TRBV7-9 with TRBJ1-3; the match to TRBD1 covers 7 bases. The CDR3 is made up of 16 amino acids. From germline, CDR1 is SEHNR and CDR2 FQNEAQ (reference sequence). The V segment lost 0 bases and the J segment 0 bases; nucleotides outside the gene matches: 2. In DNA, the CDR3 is TGTGCCAGCAGCTTAGCGGGACAGCACTCTGGAAACACCATATATTTT. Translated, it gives CASSLAGQHSGNTIYF.

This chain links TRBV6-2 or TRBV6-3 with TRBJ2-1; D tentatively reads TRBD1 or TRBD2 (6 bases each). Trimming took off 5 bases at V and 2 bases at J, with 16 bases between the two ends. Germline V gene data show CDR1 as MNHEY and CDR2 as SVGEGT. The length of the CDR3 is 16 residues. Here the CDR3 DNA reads TGTGCCAGCAGTCCCGGGGGCGAGGGCCCCTACAATGAGCAGTTCTTC. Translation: CASSPGGEGPYNEQFF.

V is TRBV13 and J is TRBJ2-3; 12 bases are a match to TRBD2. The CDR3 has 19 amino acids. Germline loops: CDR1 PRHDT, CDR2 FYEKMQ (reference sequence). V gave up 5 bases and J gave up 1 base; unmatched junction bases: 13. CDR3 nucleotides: TGTGCCAGCAGCACCCGGGACACCCGACTAGCGGGGGGCACAGATACGCAGTATTTT. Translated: CASSTRDTRLAGGTDTQYF. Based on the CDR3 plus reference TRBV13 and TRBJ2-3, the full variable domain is AAGVIQSPRHLIKEKRETATLKCYPIPRHDTVYWYQQGPGQDPQFLISFYEKMQSDKGSIPDRFSAQQFSDYHSELNMSSLELGDSALYFCASSTRDTRLAGGTDTQYFGPGTRLTVL.

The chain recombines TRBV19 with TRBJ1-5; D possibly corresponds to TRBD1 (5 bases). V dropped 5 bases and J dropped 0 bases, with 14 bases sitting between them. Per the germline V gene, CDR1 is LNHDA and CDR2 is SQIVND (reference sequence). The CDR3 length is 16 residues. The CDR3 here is CASSLPGTDSNQPQHF. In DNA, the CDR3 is TGTGCCAGTAGTCTTCCCGGGACGGATAGCAATCAGCCCCAGCATTTT.

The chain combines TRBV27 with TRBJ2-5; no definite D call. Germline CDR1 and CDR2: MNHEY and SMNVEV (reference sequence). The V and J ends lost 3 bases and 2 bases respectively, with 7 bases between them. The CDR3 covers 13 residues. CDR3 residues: CASSLNGQETQYF. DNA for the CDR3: TGTGCCAGCAGTTTGAACGGACAAGAGACCCAGTACTTC.

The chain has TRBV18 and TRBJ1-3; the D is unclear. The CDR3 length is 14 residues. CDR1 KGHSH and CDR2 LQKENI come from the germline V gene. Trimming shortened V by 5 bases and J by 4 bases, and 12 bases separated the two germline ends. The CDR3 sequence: CASSETLGGNTIYF. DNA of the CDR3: TGTGCCAGCTCAGAGACCTTGGGGGGAAACACCATATATTTT.

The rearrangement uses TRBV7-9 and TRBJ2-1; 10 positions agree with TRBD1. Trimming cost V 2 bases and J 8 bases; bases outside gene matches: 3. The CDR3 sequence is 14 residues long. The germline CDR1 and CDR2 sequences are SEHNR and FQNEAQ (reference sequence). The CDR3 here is CASSLTTGGDEQFF. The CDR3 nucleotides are TGTGCCAGCAGCTTAACGACAGGGGGCGATGAGCAGTTCTTC.